The present TCR beta chain was sequenced within a study of cytomegalovirus exposure and HLA in healthy donors. The study, taken as a whole, reports: As a later analysis revealed, most CMV-associated TCR beta chains appeared HLA-restricted. Researchers reported that a few CMV-associated chains were confirmed in vitro as CMV antigen-specific.

This clone occurred once. Its antigen is undetermined. With 60 Vbeta and 13 Jbeta primers, the PCR was carried out. The assay was immunoSEQ multiplex PCR, and TCRdb's table has in-frame clones only and misses some. The table shows fewer than 120,000 clones, with less than 85% occurring only once. Trimming stripped 0 bases from V and 5 bases from J, with 7 bases between. The CDR3 has 13 amino acids. Germline V gene data show CDR1 as WNHNN and CDR2 as SYGVQD (reference sequence). The specimen sequenced was PBMCs. This TCR was recovered from a man aged 25-45 years in good health and CMV-seropositive. The chain employs TRBV10-1 and TRBJ1-1, with unresolved D. CDR3 sequence reads: CASSESRWTEAFF. CDR3 nucleotides: TGCGCCAGCAGTGAGTCCCGGTGGACTGAAGCTTTCTTT.